These 12 T cell receptor beta chains were sequenced from one sample in a study of shared clonotypes between healthy human individuals. Sequencing was performed with immunoSEQ multiplex PCR; in TCRdb, only in-frame clones are kept and a portion is missing. The sample holds hundreds of thousands of clones, more than 70% seen once. The specimen sequenced was PBMCs. These receptors were collected from a middle-aged woman in good health. Some clones in this sample may be carry-over from other donors' samples.

V gene TRBV7-9 combines with J gene TRBJ2-3, with a possible D match to TRBD2 (6 bases). V was pared by 1 base and J by 3 bases, with 17 bases between. In germline, CDR1 is SEHNR, CDR2 FQNEAQ (reference sequence). CDR3 size: 17 residues. CDR3: CASSLGHGAGRTDTQYF. CDR3 sequence (DNA): TGTGCCAGCAGCTTAGGTCACGGAGCGGGTAGAACAGATACGCAGTATTTT.

The CDR3 reads CASSLMTVNDEQYF. In nucleotides, the CDR3 is TGTGCCAGCAGCTTAATGACAGTGAATGACGAGCAGTACTTC. The J gene is TRBJ2-7, the V gene TRBV7-6; tentative D call: TRBD1 (5 bases). The germline V gene has CDR1 SGHVS and CDR2 FNYEAQ. This CDR3 spans 14 amino acids. Trimming stripped 2 bases from V and 5 bases from J, with 13 bases between.

Comments on this clone: The same CDR3 arises from other DNA sequences in this sample as well. The chain couples TRBV27 to TRBJ1-4; D not certain. CDR3 length: 13 amino acids. Trimming shortened V by 3 bases and J by 7 bases, and 9 bases separated the two germline ends. CDR1 and CDR2 (germline): MNHEY, SMNVEV (reference sequence). The CDR3 loop is CASSFSGFEKLFF. The CDR3 DNA is TGTGCCAGCAGTTTCTCGGGGTTTGAAAAACTGTTTTTT.

The rearrangement uses TRBV4-1 and TRBJ2-4; 16 bases match TRBD2. The CDR3 sequence is 19 residues long. Germline V gives CDR1 MGHRA, CDR2 YSYEKL. V gave up 1 base and J gave up 1 base; unmatched junction bases: 4. The DNA of the CDR3 is TGCGCCAGCAGCCAAGCGGGACTAGCGGGAGGGCCCGCCAAAAACATTCAGTACTTC. Residues: CASSQAGLAGGPAKNIQYF.

This clone has just one count. This sequence is one base from a far larger clone and is likely a read error. The sample has other DNA sequences that encode this CDR3 too. The rearrangement uses TRBV5-1 and TRBJ2-7; D is ambiguous. The CDR3 extends over 11 amino acids. V lost 0 bases, J lost 4 bases, and 2 bases lay in between. In germline, CDR1 is SGHRS, CDR2 YFSETQ. CDR3 coding DNA: TGCGCCAGCAGCTTGGGGTACGAGCAGTACTTC. This encodes CASSLGYEQYF. The full variable domain, in which reference TRBV5-1 and TRBJ2-7 provide the parts outside the CDR3, is KAGVTQTPRYLIKTRGQQVTLSCSPISGHRSVSWYQQTPGQGLQFLFEYFSETQRNKGNFPGRFSGRQFSNSRSEMNVSTLELGDSALYLCASSLGYEQYFGPGTRLTVT.

V and J are TRBV5-6 and TRBJ1-1; no firm D call. This CDR3 has 13 amino acids. Germline V lookup: CDR1 SGHDT, CDR2 YYEEEE. V shed 1 base and J shed 4 bases, with 8 bases lying between them. The CDR3 region has the DNA TGTGCCAGCAGCTTGCGGCTGGCCACTGAAGCTTTCTTT. It translates to CASSLRLATEAFF.

The CDR3 nucleotides read TGTGCCAGCCCGCCCCCCCCGACTAGCGCAACCTACGAGCAGTACTTC. Translated: CASPPPPTSATYEQYF. The gene calls are TRBV18 and TRBJ2-7; the match to TRBD2 covers 8 bases. CDR3 size: 16 residues. The germline V gene has CDR1 KGHSH and CDR2 LQKENI. V lost 8 bases, J lost 2 bases, and 14 bases stayed unmatched. The full variable domain, completed using reference TRBV18 and TRBJ2-7, is NAGVMQNPRHLVRRRGQEARLRCSPMKGHSHVYWYRQLPEEGLKFMVYLQKENIIDESGMPKERFSAEFPKEGPSILRIQQVVRGDSAAYFCASPPPPTSATYEQYFGPGTRLTVT.

The chain combines TRBV10-3 with TRBJ1-1, with D perhaps matching TRBD1 (5 bases). The germline V gene encodes CDR1 ENHRY and CDR2 SYGVKD. The CDR3 consists of 15 residues. The V end lost 0 bases, the J end lost 2 bases, and 10 bases lay between the germline ends. CDR3 loop: CAISESRGDNTEAFF. The CDR3 nucleotides are TGTGCCATCAGTGAGTCGAGGGGAGACAACACTGAAGCTTTCTTT.

J is TRBJ2-3 and V is TRBV28; 8 bases fit TRBD2. The length of the CDR3 is 16 residues. V was pared by 5 bases and J by 2 bases, with 9 bases of the junction left unmatched. Germline CDR1 reads MDHEN; CDR2 reads SYDVKM. CDR3 sequence: CASSTRSGSPTDTQYF. DNA for the CDR3: TGTGCCAGCAGTACCCGCAGCGGGAGCCCCACAGATACGCAGTATTTT.

This chain links TRBV18 with TRBJ2-5; 13 positions match TRBD2. Germline CDR1 reads KGHSH; CDR2 reads LQKENI. V was pared by 3 bases and J by 1 base, with 5 bases of the junction left unmatched. The CDR3 totals 17 residues. DNA for the CDR3: TGTGCCAGCTCACCGGGAGGGACTAGCGGGATCCAAGAGACCCAGTACTTC. Translated: CASSPGGTSGIQETQYF.

The chain carries TRBV5-1 and TRBJ2-1; possibly TRBD2 for D (5 bases). The germline V gene encodes CDR1 SGHRS and CDR2 YFSETQ. The CDR3 totals 15 residues. Trimming cost V 4 bases and J 5 bases, with 16 bases left between them. CDR3 sequence (DNA): TGCGCCAGCAGCCCCCGTTTCGCGGAGGACAATGAGCAGTTCTTC. Encoded protein: CASSPRFAEDNEQFF.

The chain combines TRBV4-2 with TRBJ2-7; TRBD2 aligns across 11 bases. Germline values: CDR1 LGHNA, CDR2 YNFKEQ. The junction had 5 bases not matched to a gene; V was cut back by 2 bases and J by 8 bases. This CDR3 is 14 amino acids long. The CDR3 sequence is CASSQTSGSSQQYF. CDR3 bases: TGTGCCAGCAGCCAAACTAGCGGGAGTAGCCAGCAGTACTTC.